A single sample is the source of the 30 T cell receptor beta chains below, sequenced in a study of response to subunit inactivated influenza vaccine. TCRdb used MiXCR to reprocess the RT-PCR reads, holding one entry per CDR3 protein. The table includes under 850,000 distinct CDR3 sequences, about a fifth detected once. Sequenced material: PBMCs from blood, taken about 5 days after vaccination. The receptors shown here come from a man aged 50-60 years who received an inactivated influenza vaccine.

V and J are TRBV4-1 and TRBJ1-3; D remains ambiguous. Germline V gene lookup returns CDR1 MGHRA and CDR2 YSYEKL. The V end lost 4 bases, the J end lost 0 bases, and 10 bases lay between the germline ends. The CDR3 covers 15 residues. For the CDR3, the DNA is TGCGCCAGCAGCCCACTTTCGTTCTCTGGAAACACCATATATTTT. Encoded protein: CASSPLSFSGNTIYF.

This clonotype was detected a few times. The CDR3 DNA follows: TGTGCCAGCAGCAACTTCCGCACAGGGGTTGGATTTGAGACCCAGTACTTC. Protein sequence: CASSNFRTGVGFETQYF. The genes are TRBV7-9 and TRBJ2-5; 7 bases align to TRBD1. Germline CDR1 is SEHNR and CDR2 is FQNEAQ (reference sequence). This CDR3 region has 17 residues. V gave up 5 bases and J gave up 5 bases; unmatched junction bases: 17.

This clonotype has a handful of counts. The chain is built from TRBV5-1 and TRBJ2-3; weak D call: TRBD2 (5 bases). The V and J ends lost 0 bases and 5 bases respectively, with 16 bases between them. The CDR3 length is 16 residues. Germline assignment: CDR1 SGHRS and CDR2 YFSETQ. The CDR3 region has the DNA TGCGCCAGCAGCTTGGCCGGGAACCGAGGAATAGATACGCAGTATTTT. Residues: CASSLAGNRGIDTQYF.

This clonotype turned up a few times. J is TRBJ1-2 and V is TRBV4-1; no firm D call. The CDR3 is 14 amino acids. The ends were cut back, 2 bases at V and 4 bases at J, with 11 bases in the middle. Germline CDR1 reads MGHRA; CDR2 reads YSYEKL. For the CDR3, the DNA is TGCGCCAGCAGCCAATCCGGTGACGGCTATGGCTACACCTTC. Protein product: CASSQSGDGYGYTF.

The chain combines TRBV20-1 with TRBJ1-1; possible D gene TRBD1, 5 bases. The germline CDR1 and CDR2 sequences are DFQATT and SNEGSKA (reference sequence). The CDR3 loop spans 13 amino acids. Deletions cut 5 bases from V and 6 bases from J, with 16 bases between. CDR3 bases: TGCAGTGCTTCCCCGACAGTCCGAGCTGAAGCTTTCTTT. Translation: CSASPTVRAEAFF.

The V and J genes are TRBV2 and TRBJ2-7; D unclear. CDR1 and CDR2 (germline): SNHLY, FYNNEI. This CDR3 is 12 amino acids long. Between the trimmed V and J ends, which lost 7 bases and 2 bases, there was a span of 9 bases. The CDR3 bases are TGTGCCAGCAATTTGGTCGCCTACGAGCAGTACTTC. This gives the protein CASNLVAYEQYF.

The genes are TRBV4-3 and TRBJ2-7; 9 bases are shared with TRBD2. The CDR3 has 17 amino acids. The V segment lost 0 bases and the J segment 1 base; nucleotides outside the gene matches: 7. The germline CDR1 and CDR2 sequences are LGHNA and YSLEER. As DNA, the CDR3 is TGCGCCAGCAGCCAAGATAGGGGGACTAGCAGGTCCTACGAGCAGTACTTC. Its protein product is CASSQDRGTSRSYEQYF.

The chain carries TRBV20-1 and TRBJ2-1, with a tentative D call TRBD2 (6 bases). Germline assignment: CDR1 DFQATT and CDR2 SNEGSKA (reference sequence). The V gene lost 2 bases and the J gene lost 1 base, with 12 bases spanning the gap. The CDR3 is 15 amino acids. DNA of the CDR3: TGCAGTGCTAGAAAGGGACTGAGGTCCTACAATGAGCAGTTCTTC. This sequence encodes CSARKGLRSYNEQFF.

The table lists this clonotype with many counts. This sequence joins TRBV7-3 and TRBJ2-1; D is perhaps TRBD2 (6 bases). V gave up 1 base and J gave up 5 bases, with 15 bases separating them. Germline V gives CDR1 SGHTA, CDR2 FQGTGA. The CDR3 runs 16 residues. CDR3 bases: TGTGCCAGCAGCTTAAAATTTCGGGGGTCCCACAATGAGCAGTTCTTC. Translation: CASSLKFRGSHNEQFF.

This clonotype was detected a few times. The DNA of the CDR3 is TGTGCCAGCAGCAAACAGGGACAGGGGCCCGTTAGTCTCAATGAGCAGTTCTTC. It specifies CASSKQGQGPVSLNEQFF. The chain joins TRBV7-6 to TRBJ2-1; 10 bases align to TRBD1. V lost 5 bases to trimming and J lost 6 bases; unmatched junction nucleotides: 16. CDR3 size: 18 residues. Germline-derived CDR1 and CDR2 are SGHVS and FNYEAQ.

There are a few counts of this clonotype. The chain has TRBV12-3 or TRBV12-4 and TRBJ1-5; TRBD1 might be the D (6 bases). The CDR3 loop spans 14 amino acids. Deletions cut 7 bases from V and 6 bases from J, with 16 bases between. The CDR3 DNA reads TGTGCCAGCACTCCGGACAGTGCTCGTCAGCCCCAGCATTTT. Amino acid sequence: CASTPDSARQPQHF.

This clonotype was picked up a small number of times. This chain links TRBV5-1 with TRBJ2-7, with D possibly being TRBD2 (5 bases). The CDR3 covers 13 residues. Trimming left V 4 bases short and J 5 bases short, with 13 bases between. Looked up from germline, CDR1 is SGHRS and CDR2 is YFSETQ. CDR3 sequence: CASSLGARDEQYF. The CDR3 DNA follows: TGCGCCAGCAGCCTTGGAGCGAGGGACGAGCAGTACTTC.

This clonotype was observed a handful of times. This chain joins TRBV5-1 and TRBJ2-2; 7 bases align to TRBD1. CDR3 length equals 16 residues. J lost 3 bases, V lost 6 bases, and 11 bases had no gene match. CDR1 and CDR2 (germline): SGHRS, YFSETQ. CDR3 in DNA: TGCGCCAGCACCCGACAGGGCACGATCCACACCGGGGAGCTGTTTTTT. This translates into CASTRQGTIHTGELFF.

This chain joins TRBV20-1 and TRBJ2-7; D call uncertain. Germline CDR1 and CDR2: DFQATT and SNEGSKA (reference sequence). The CDR3 is 11 amino acids. Trimming cost V 3 bases and J 6 bases, with 9 bases left between them. The CDR3 DNA follows: TGCAGTGCTAGTGGATGGGGCGAGCAGTACTTC. This gives the protein CSASGWGEQYF.

This clonotype was seen more than once but under ten times. V gene TRBV14 combines with J gene TRBJ2-3, with 8 bases fitting TRBD1. The germline CDR1 and CDR2 sequences are SGHDN and FVKESK. Trimming removed 5 bases from V and 4 bases from J; junction bases left unmatched: 11. The CDR3 extends over 16 amino acids. The CDR3 loop reads CASSLTGQDLSDTQYF. Written as DNA, the CDR3 is TGTGCCAGCAGCTTAACGGGACAGGATTTATCAGATACGCAGTATTTT.

V and J are TRBV20-1 and TRBJ1-4; possibly TRBD1 for D (5 bases). V was cut by 0 bases and J by 6 bases, with 14 bases left in between. CDR1 DFQATT and CDR2 SNEGSKA come from the germline V gene (reference sequence). This CDR3 comprises 15 residues. CDR3 sequence reads: CSARDLAGIDEKLFF. The CDR3 DNA sequence: TGCAGTGCTAGAGATCTCGCAGGGATAGATGAAAAACTGTTTTTT.

This chain links TRBV29-1 with TRBJ2-1; no firm D call. V shed 6 bases and J shed 4 bases, with 13 bases lying between them. Germline CDR1 and CDR2: SQVTM and ANQGSEA. The CDR3 runs to 13 residues. This chain's CDR3 is CSVARTVYNEQFF. The CDR3 DNA reads as TGCAGCGTGGCCCGAACAGTTTACAATGAGCAGTTCTTC.

CDR3 in amino acids: CASSSTGESNQPQHF. The CDR3 nucleotides read TGCGCCAGCAGCTCGACAGGGGAAAGCAATCAGCCCCAGCATTTT. The chain joins TRBV5-1 to TRBJ1-5; 8 bases agree with TRBD1. V shed 3 bases, J shed 1 base, and the junction held 3 bases outside the gene matches. The CDR3 sequence is 15 residues long. Germline V gene lookup returns CDR1 SGHRS and CDR2 YFSETQ.

This clonotype was found a few times. The chain is built from TRBV7-2 and TRBJ2-2, with 10 bases that match TRBD1. The CDR3 runs 17 residues. The germline CDR1 and CDR2 sequences are SGHTA and FQGNSA. V dropped 1 base and J dropped 2; count of bases not matched to a gene: 4. CDR3 loop: CASSLGDRGPNTGELFF. DNA of the CDR3: TGTGCCAGCAGCTTAGGGGACAGGGGACCTAACACCGGGGAGCTGTTTTTT. The variable domain in full, completed from reference TRBV7-2 and TRBJ2-2, reads GAGVSQSPSNKVTEKGKDVELRCDPISGHTALYWYRQSLGQGLEFLIYFQGNSAPDKSGLPSDRFSAERTGGSVSTLTIQRTQQEDSAVYLCASSLGDRGPNTGELFFGEGSRLTVL.

This clonotype was seen a few times. This chain connects TRBV20-1 to TRBJ2-7, with 14 positions matching TRBD2. The CDR3 totals 16 residues. The V gene's germline CDR1 is DFQATT and CDR2 SNEGSKA (reference sequence). J lost 4 bases, V lost 6 bases, and 11 bases had no gene match. The CDR3 coding sequence is TGCAGTGCGCAACCCCTTAGGACTAGCGGGAGGTACGAGCAGTACTTC. This gives the protein CSAQPLRTSGRYEQYF.

This clonotype was observed a handful of times. The chain carries TRBV7-2 and TRBJ2-3; the D gene is possibly TRBD1 (6 bases). Germline V lookup: CDR1 SGHTA, CDR2 FQGNSA. The CDR3 is 13 residues long. Trimming removed 1 base from V and 10 bases from J, with 12 bases in between. In nucleotides, the CDR3 is TGTGCCAGCAGCTTAGGGGGGCGCGCTTCGCAGTATTTT. Its protein is CASSLGGRASQYF.

This chain uses TRBV3-1 with TRBJ2-1; D remains ambiguous. This CDR3 has 16 residues. The V and J ends lost 3 bases and 1 base respectively, with 13 bases between them. The germline gives CDR1 LGHDT, CDR2 YNNKEL (reference sequence). In DNA form, the CDR3 reads TGTGCCAGCAGCCATGCCGGGTCCTGGTCCTACAATGAGCAGTTCTTC. Its protein product is CASSHAGSWSYNEQFF.

This clonotype was counted between two and nine times. The chain links TRBV2 to TRBJ1-4, with D perhaps matching TRBD1 (5 bases). The length of the CDR3 is 13 residues. The V end was cut by 7 bases, the J end by 8 bases, with 14 bases between. The germline V gene has CDR1 SNHLY and CDR2 FYNNEI. The CDR3 reads CASNRDPGEKLFF. CDR3 bases: TGTGCCAGCAACCGGGATCCAGGGGAAAAACTGTTTTTT. Full variable domain (outside the CDR3, taken from reference TRBV2 and TRBJ1-4): EPEVTQTPSHQVTQMGQEVILRCVPISNHLYFYWYRQILGQKVEFLVSFYNNEISEKSEIFDDQFSVERPDGSNFTLKIRSTKLEDSAMYFCASNRDPGEKLFFGSGTQLSVL.

This rearrangement joins TRBV18 to TRBJ1-1; D is ambiguous. The V gene lost 2 bases and the J gene lost 0 bases, with 7 bases spanning the gap. This CDR3 contains 14 residues. The germline V gene encodes CDR1 KGHSH and CDR2 LQKENI. Written as DNA, the CDR3 is TGTGCCAGCTCACCAGAGACACTGAACACTGAAGCTTTCTTT. Residues: CASSPETLNTEAFF. Combining the CDR3 with reference TRBV18 and TRBJ1-1 gives the whole variable domain NAGVMQNPRHLVRRRGQEARLRCSPMKGHSHVYWYRQLPEEGLKFMVYLQKENIIDESGMPKERFSAEFPKEGPSILRIQQVVRGDSAAYFCASSPETLNTEAFFGQGTRLTVV.

This clonotype was seen a few times. V is TRBV20-1 and J is TRBJ1-2; D unclear. The V gene's germline CDR1 is DFQATT and CDR2 SNEGSKA (reference sequence). V shed 0 bases and J shed 8 bases, with 13 bases lying between them. The CDR3 consists of 13 residues. CDR3 nucleotide sequence: TGCAGTGCTAGAGAAGTTGGGCAGGTCGGCTACACCTTC. It is translated as CSAREVGQVGYTF.

The chain uses TRBV12-3 or TRBV12-4 and TRBJ1-1; D call uncertain. V was pared by 2 bases and J by 3 bases, with 13 bases between. CDR3 size: 15 residues. As DNA, the CDR3 is TGTGCCAGCAGTTTATATGGCCCTAGATACACTGAAGCTTTCTTT. Translating it yields CASSLYGPRYTEAFF.

The J gene is TRBJ2-3, the V gene TRBV20-1; tentative D call: TRBD2 (6 bases). Germline values: CDR1 DFQATT, CDR2 SNEGSKA (reference sequence). This CDR3 region has 14 residues. Trimming left V 5 bases short and J 2 bases short, with 14 bases between. The DNA of the CDR3 is TGCAGTGCTGAGACTAGAGTCCTCACAGATACGCAGTATTTT. This gives the protein CSAETRVLTDTQYF.

V and J are TRBV5-1 and TRBJ2-5; weak D call: TRBD1 (6 bases). Trimming took off 7 bases at V and 0 bases at J, with 16 bases between the two ends. There are 15 residues in the CDR3. From germline, CDR1 is SGHRS and CDR2 YFSETQ. Written as DNA, the CDR3 is TGCGCCAGCTATACAGGGCCAGCGGACCAAGAGACCCAGTACTTC. It yields the protein CASYTGPADQETQYF.

The J gene is TRBJ1-1, the V gene TRBV29-1, with D perhaps TRBD1 (5 bases). The V gene's germline CDR1 is SQVTM and CDR2 ANQGSEA. CDR3 length equals 14 residues. V was clipped by 2 bases and J by 0 bases, with 10 bases between them. The CDR3: CSVERGLLNTEAFF. The CDR3 region has the DNA TGCAGCGTTGAAAGGGGTCTTTTGAACACTGAAGCTTTCTTT.

This chain connects TRBV20-1 to TRBJ2-7; D possibly corresponds to TRBD2 (6 bases). V dropped 1 base and J dropped 0 bases, with 10 bases sitting between them. Germline lookup yields CDR1 DFQATT and CDR2 SNEGSKA (reference sequence). CDR3 size: 14 residues. The CDR3 loop reads CSARAGASSYEQYF. CDR3 coding DNA: TGCAGTGCTAGAGCGGGAGCTAGCTCCTACGAGCAGTACTTC.